This T cell receptor (beta chain) is from a study of CD8 T cells in Susac syndrome. Notes on the study in general: That the number of individuals in its TCR sequencing and HLA analysis was relatively small was acknowledged by the study.

TCR beta from blood CD8+ and CD4+ T cells was sequenced. The patients who served as multiple sclerosis controls were treatment-naive and had stable or active relapsing-remitting disease that fulfilled the revised McDonald criteria. TEMRA cells were enriched by FACS, while CD8+ and CD4+ T cells were obtained through a negative isolation that was performed magnetically. The CDR3 runs 16 residues. The J segment lost 3 bases and the V segment lost 5 bases, leaving 6 bases of the junction unmatched. Reverse transcription used 0.5 to 1 ug RNA and random hexamers. TCRdb reprocessed the immunoSEQ multiplex PCR reads via MiXCR and lists one record per CDR3 protein. Of fewer than 300,000 distinct CDR3 sequences in the sample, 70% to 90% were seen once. Comment on this clonotype: The antigen remains unidentified.

This sequence originates from a human donor with multiple sclerosis. The chain joins TRBV12-3 or TRBV12-4 to TRBJ2-2, with 10 bases aligning to TRBD2. Specimen: CD8+ T cells from PBMCs. In nucleotides, the CDR3 is TGTGCCAGCAGTCCCCTAGCGGGAGTGGACACCGGGGAGCTGTTTTTT. Amino acid sequence: CASSPLAGVDTGELFF.